These 28 T cell receptor beta chains originate from one sample sequenced in a study of blood T cell repertoires in COVID-19. TCRdb keeps only in-frame clones here, not all; method: immunoSEQ multiplex PCR. The table lists about 52,000 clones, more than 80% of them singletons. Sequencing used peripheral blood. Every receptor here comes from a human donor in a cohort sampled during active COVID-19.

V usage is TRBV28 and J usage is TRBJ1-1; no firm D call. Germline CDR1 MDHEN, CDR2 SYDVKM. The CDR3 length is 11 residues. Deletions cut 5 bases from V and 6 bases from J, with 7 bases between. This chain's CDR3 is CASSPRAEAFF. DNA of the CDR3: TGTGCCAGCAGTCCCCGTGCTGAAGCTTTCTTT.

The chain employs TRBV19 and TRBJ2-3; TRBD1 aligns across 9 bases. Trimming took 1 base from V and 2 from J; bases not matched to a gene: 10. Germline V CDR1 and CDR2: LNHDA, SQIVND (reference sequence). The CDR3 extends over 18 amino acids. The CDR3 is CASSIVFGTGLPTDTQYF. In nucleotides, the CDR3 is TGTGCCAGTAGTATAGTCTTCGGGACAGGGCTACCCACAGATACGCAGTATTTT.

The genes are TRBV28 and TRBJ1-6; possibly TRBD1 for D (6 bases). The V end lost 6 bases, the J end lost 5 bases, and 14 bases lay between the germline ends. The CDR3 is made up of 15 amino acids. CDR1 is MDHEN, CDR2 SYDVKM, per germline. Here the CDR3 reads CASRPLDRDNSPLHF. CDR3 sequence (DNA): TGTGCCAGCAGACCCCTGGACAGAGATAATTCACCCCTCCACTTT.

V usage is TRBV5-8 and J usage is TRBJ1-2; D gene ambiguous. The CDR3 runs to 13 residues. Germline V lookup: CDR1 SGHTS, CDR2 YDEGEE. V was cut by 1 base and J by 7 bases, with 11 bases left in between. The CDR3 reads CASSLSVTGGYTF. The CDR3 DNA reads as TGTGCCAGCAGCTTGAGTGTCACGGGTGGCTACACCTTC.

The chain links TRBV9 to TRBJ1-1; no reliable D call. The V gene lost 3 bases and the J gene lost 0 bases, with 12 bases spanning the gap. CDR1 is SGDLS, CDR2 YYNGEE, per germline. The CDR3 has 15 amino acids. CDR3 sequence reads: CASSAGITMNTEAFF. The CDR3 bases are TGTGCCAGCAGCGCAGGCATTACCATGAACACTGAAGCTTTCTTT.

The V call is TRBV3-1 (or the pseudogene TRBV3-2), the J call TRBJ2-5; 10 positions agree with TRBD2. V dropped 4 bases and J dropped 4; count of bases not matched to a gene: 6. This CDR3 spans 15 amino acids. Germline lookup yields CDR1 LGHDT and CDR2 YNNKEL (reference sequence). The CDR3 sequence: CASSPGLARTETQYF. The CDR3 DNA sequence: TGTGCCAGCAGCCCGGGACTAGCGAGGACAGAGACCCAGTACTTC.

This chain links TRBV2 with TRBJ2-1; the D is unclear. Trimming took off 7 bases at V and 3 bases at J, with 7 bases between the two ends. CDR3 length equals 12 residues. CDR1 SNHLY and CDR2 FYNNEI come from the germline V gene. This chain's CDR3 is CASTLRYNEQFF. Here the CDR3 DNA reads TGTGCCAGCACACTCCGCTACAATGAGCAGTTCTTC. Full variable domain (missing parts from reference TRBV2 and TRBJ2-1): EPEVTQTPSHQVTQMGQEVILRCVPISNHLYFYWYRQILGQKVEFLVSFYNNEISEKSEIFDDQFSVERPDGSNFTLKIRSTKLEDSAMYFCASTLRYNEQFFGPGTRLTVL.

J is TRBJ2-1 and V is TRBV6-6, with D possibly being TRBD1 (5 bases). This CDR3 contains 14 residues. Germline lookup yields CDR1 MNHNY and CDR2 SVGAGI (reference sequence). Trimming cost V 4 bases and J 6 bases, with 13 bases left between them. The CDR3 reads CASSSNTRGNEQFF. The CDR3, as DNA: TGTGCCAGCAGTTCTAACACAAGGGGCAATGAGCAGTTCTTC.

This chain joins TRBV19 and TRBJ2-7; 7 positions agree with TRBD1. CDR1 and CDR2 from the germline V gene are LNHDA and SQIVND (reference sequence). With V trimmed by 3 bases and J by 0 bases, 5 bases remained unmatched. The CDR3 totals 15 residues. CDR3 DNA: TGTGCCAGTAGTATCTCCGCAGGGGGCTCCTACGAGCAGTACTTC. It translates to CASSISAGGSYEQYF.

The chain combines TRBV7-2 with TRBJ1-1; TRBD1 is a possible D gene (6 bases). The germline V and J ends were trimmed by 1 base and 3 bases, with 9 bases remaining between them. The CDR3 extends over 14 amino acids. Germline CDR1 and CDR2: SGHTA and FQGNSA. The CDR3 DNA follows: TGTGCCAGCAGCTTAGAGGGGGGGGACACTGAAGCTTTCTTT. It yields the protein CASSLEGGDTEAFF. The full variable domain, in which reference TRBV7-2 and TRBJ1-1 provide the parts outside the CDR3, is GAGVSQSPSNKVTEKGKDVELRCDPISGHTALYWYRQSLGQGLEFLIYFQGNSAPDKSGLPSDRFSAERTGGSVSTLTIQRTQQEDSAVYLCASSLEGGDTEAFFGQGTRLTVV.

V is TRBV5-1 and J is TRBJ2-7; D is possibly TRBD1 (5 bases). The CDR3 has 15 amino acids. The germline V gene encodes CDR1 SGHRS and CDR2 YFSETQ. V lost 5 bases and J 2 bases, leaving 17 bases between the germline ends. The CDR3 protein is CASSPTPGIAYEQYF. CDR3 sequence (DNA): TGCGCCAGCAGTCCTACGCCAGGGATCGCCTACGAGCAGTACTTC.

The gene calls are TRBV6-5 and TRBJ1-1; D gene uncertain. The germline gives CDR1 MNHEY, CDR2 SVGAGI. The CDR3 runs 13 residues. Trimming removed 5 bases at V and 0 bases at J, with 7 bases between. CDR3 DNA sequence: TGTGCCAGCAGTAAACAGCTGAACACTGAAGCTTTCTTT. Its protein is CASSKQLNTEAFF.

This clone was detected a few times. The V and J genes are TRBV18 and TRBJ2-7; D remains unclear. V was pared by 0 bases and J by 1 base, with 13 bases between. CDR1 is KGHSH and CDR2 is LQKENI in the germline V gene. The CDR3 contains 16 residues. Written as DNA, the CDR3 is TGTGCCAGCTCACCACCTTTACACAACCCATCCTACGAGCAGTACTTC. This translates into CASSPPLHNPSYEQYF.

The rearrangement uses TRBV6-2 or TRBV6-3 and TRBJ2-3, with a possible D match to TRBD2 (5 bases). Trimming took 2 bases from V and 4 from J, leaving 13 bases between them. Germline-derived CDR1 and CDR2 are MNHEY and SVGEGT. The CDR3 has 15 residues. CDR3 DNA: TGTGCCAGCAGTTACGGTGGACTTGGCGCAGATACGCAGTATTTT. It encodes CASSYGGLGADTQYF.

The rearrangement joins TRBV6-1 to TRBJ1-1, with 8 bases fitting TRBD1. The V segment lost 7 bases and the J segment 1 base; nucleotides outside the gene matches: 5. Germline V gene sequence: CDR1 MNHNS, CDR2 SASEGT. The CDR3 runs to 14 residues. The CDR3 loop is CASTETGANTEAFF. As DNA, the CDR3 is TGTGCCAGCACCGAGACAGGGGCGAACACTGAAGCTTTCTTT.

The gene calls are TRBV7-9 and TRBJ2-7, with D uncertain. V shed 5 bases and J shed 1 base, with 6 bases lying between them. Germline assignment: CDR1 SEHNR and CDR2 FQNEAQ (reference sequence). CDR3 length: 12 amino acids. The CDR3 DNA is TGTGCCAGCAGCAGTACTTCCTACGAGCAGTACTTC. Translated, it gives CASSSTSYEQYF.

V usage is TRBV4-2 and J usage is TRBJ2-3; the D is unclear. There are 15 residues in the CDR3. V was shortened by 0 bases and J by 2 bases, with 9 bases between the two germline ends. The germline V gene encodes CDR1 LGHNA and CDR2 YNFKEQ. The CDR3 bases are TGTGCCAGCAGCCAAGAGTATCAGAACACAGATACGCAGTATTTT. This gives the protein CASSQEYQNTDTQYF.

The chain recombines TRBV18 with TRBJ1-5; 7 bases match TRBD1. Germline lookup yields CDR1 KGHSH and CDR2 LQKENI. The CDR3 contains 16 residues. V dropped 4 bases and J dropped 4; count of bases not matched to a gene: 10. The CDR3, as DNA: TGTGCCAGCTCACTGGGACAGTCAACATTAAATCAGCCCCAGCATTTT. It codes for CASSLGQSTLNQPQHF.

The V and J genes are TRBV3-1 (or the pseudogene TRBV3-2) and TRBJ2-3; D is uncertain. This CDR3 is built from 12 residues. Trimming left V 7 bases short and J 5 bases short, with 10 bases between. Germline V gene lookup returns CDR1 LGHDT and CDR2 YNNKEL (reference sequence). CDR3 sequence reads: CASNNPGDTQYF. CDR3 sequence (DNA): TGTGCCAGCAACAATCCGGGAGATACGCAGTATTTT.

This clone was picked up one time. V is TRBV2 and J is TRBJ1-4; tentatively, D is TRBD1 (6 bases). V lost 3 bases to trimming and J lost 3 bases, with 14 bases between them. The V gene's germline CDR1 is SNHLY and CDR2 FYNNEI. The CDR3 runs to 16 residues. The CDR3 DNA follows: TGTGCCAGCAGTGAGGGGATAGGACAGTCTAATGAAAAACTGTTTTTT. Protein: CASSEGIGQSNEKLFF.

The chain combines TRBV11-2 with TRBJ2-7; 15 nucleotides align to TRBD2. Germline CDR1 is SGHAT and CDR2 is FQNNGV. This CDR3 has 16 residues. V shed 5 bases, J shed 12 bases, and the junction held 14 bases outside the gene matches. Here the CDR3 reads CASSPGLAGGRTTGYF. The DNA of the CDR3 is TGTGCCAGCAGCCCAGGACTAGCGGGAGGGAGAACTACGGGGTACTTC.

As DNA, the CDR3 is TGCGCCAGTAAACCGGGACAGGACTACGAGCAGTACTTC. Residues: CASKPGQDYEQYF. The V call is TRBV5-1, the J call TRBJ2-7; 8 bases fit TRBD1. The V and J ends lost 8 bases and 3 bases, in that order; junction bases with no gene match: 7. Germline V lookup: CDR1 SGHRS, CDR2 YFSETQ. The CDR3 contains 13 residues.

A single count supports this clone. V usage is TRBV5-5 and J usage is TRBJ1-3; D not resolved. The CDR3 runs 16 residues. Germline CDR1 SGHKS, CDR2 YYEKEE (reference sequence). Trimming stripped 0 bases from V and 0 bases from J, with 10 bases between. The CDR3 nucleotides are TGTGCCAGCAGCTTGGGGTCTACCACCTCTGGAAACACCATATATTTT. Translating it yields CASSLGSTTSGNTIYF.

The gene calls are TRBV12-3 or TRBV12-4 and TRBJ1-4; tentatively, D is TRBD1 (5 bases). The CDR3 has 13 residues. Trimming left V 3 bases short and J 11 bases short, with 13 bases between. CDR3 nucleotides: TGTGCCAGCAGTTTTGGGGCAGGCATTAAACTGTTTTTT. Its protein product is CASSFGAGIKLFF.

The V and J genes are TRBV6-5 and TRBJ1-2; tentative D call: TRBD1 (6 bases). The CDR3 sequence is 12 residues long. The germline V gene has CDR1 MNHEY and CDR2 SVGAGI. Trimming shortened V by 8 bases and J by 2 bases, and 9 bases separated the two germline ends. As DNA, the CDR3 is TGTGCCAGCCAAACAGGGAACTATGGCTACACCTTC. Translating it yields CASQTGNYGYTF.

The chain links TRBV10-2 to TRBJ1-1; 7 nucleotides agree with TRBD1. The junction had 4 bases not matched to a gene; V was cut back by 6 bases and J by 0 bases. CDR1 and CDR2 from the germline V gene are WSHSY and SAAADI. This CDR3 comprises 14 residues. The CDR3 DNA reads TGCGCCAGCAGCTCCAGGGGGTTGAACACTGAAGCTTTCTTT. Translating it yields CASSSRGLNTEAFF.

This clone is a singleton in its sample. The rearrangement uses TRBV30 and TRBJ1-3; D not certain. Germline V gene lookup returns CDR1 GTSNPN and CDR2 SVGIG (reference sequence). V lost 4 bases and J lost 3, with 10 bases in between. The CDR3 is 13 residues long. The CDR3 loop is CAWTRPGGNTIYF. DNA for the CDR3: TGTGCCTGGACCCGACCAGGTGGAAACACCATATATTTT.

This clone came up once. The chain employs TRBV11-2 and TRBJ2-7; 12 bases match TRBD1. J gave up 4 bases and V 0 bases, and 13 bases lay outside the gene matches. This CDR3 comprises 19 residues. Germline-derived CDR1 and CDR2 are SGHAT and FQNNGV. The CDR3 region is CASSLETPIGTGGRYEQYF. The CDR3 bases are TGTGCCAGCAGCTTAGAGACCCCCATCGGGACAGGGGGCAGGTACGAGCAGTACTTC.